The 21 T cell receptor beta chains in this list originate from one sample, sequenced in a study of blood T cell repertoires in COVID-19. TCRdb's copy holds only in-frame clones and misses some; the assay was immunoSEQ multiplex PCR. Of 100,000 or so clones listed, over 85% are singletons. Sequencing used peripheral blood. These receptor sequences come from an older man with acute or convalescent COVID-19.

The CDR3 here is CASSLDTANEKLFF. For the CDR3, the DNA is TGTGCCAGCAGCTTAGACACAGCTAATGAAAAACTGTTTTTT. The chain carries TRBV7-9 and TRBJ1-4, with D hard to call. V shed 1 base and J shed 3 bases, with 6 bases lying between them. The CDR3 is 14 residues long. In germline, CDR1 is SEHNR, CDR2 FQNEAQ (reference sequence).

The chain is built from TRBV5-1 and TRBJ1-2; D not certain. V lost 4 bases to trimming and J lost 8 bases, with 12 bases between them. Germline values: CDR1 SGHRS, CDR2 YFSETQ. The CDR3 loop spans 12 amino acids. The CDR3 is CASSEATGGYTF. The CDR3 DNA is TGCGCCAGCAGCGAAGCTACGGGAGGCTACACCTTC.

The gene calls are TRBV28 and TRBJ1-6; 7 nucleotides agree with TRBD1. The CDR3 covers 14 residues. With V trimmed by 3 bases and J by 10 bases, 6 bases remained unmatched. CDR1 MDHEN and CDR2 SYDVKM come from the germline V gene. CDR3 nucleotide sequence: TGTGCCAGCAGTTTCAGGGGGGCGAACTCACCCCTCCACTTT. This gives the protein CASSFRGANSPLHF.

The chain links TRBV10-3 to TRBJ1-1; TRBD1 matches at 9 bases. V dropped 3 bases and J dropped 3; count of bases not matched to a gene: 5. The V gene's germline CDR1 is ENHRY and CDR2 SYGVKD. The CDR3 runs to 15 residues. The CDR3 protein is CAISEGTGLDTEAFF. The DNA of the CDR3 is TGTGCCATCAGTGAAGGGACAGGGCTCGACACTGAAGCTTTCTTT.

This clone has a single count. CDR3 in DNA: TGTGCCAGCAGCCTCTCTTCCTTGAACACTGAAGCTTTCTTT. Residues: CASSLSSLNTEAFF. V usage is TRBV3-1 (or the pseudogene TRBV3-2) and J usage is TRBJ1-1; D gene unclear. Trimming removed 4 bases from V and 0 bases from J, with 9 bases in between. CDR1 is LGHDT and CDR2 is YNNKEL in the germline V gene (reference sequence). CDR3 length: 14 residues.

V gene TRBV2 combines with J gene TRBJ1-6; 11 positions match TRBD1. The V gene's germline CDR1 is SNHLY and CDR2 FYNNEI. The CDR3 consists of 15 residues. The trim removed 5 bases at V and 11 bases at J, leaving 8 bases unmatched. CDR3 residues: CASSPGQGAQPPLHF. DNA of the CDR3: TGTGCCAGCAGTCCCGGACAGGGGGCCCAACCACCCCTCCACTTT.

The chain is built from TRBV7-2 and TRBJ2-1, with a weak D call TRBD1 (5 bases). CDR1 is SGHTA and CDR2 is FQGNSA in the germline V gene. The V end lost 6 bases, the J end lost 2 bases, and 11 bases lay between the germline ends. The CDR3 is made up of 14 amino acids. Written as DNA, the CDR3 is TGTGCCAGCAGGGCCAAGGGGCCCTACAATGAGCAGTTCTTC. This translates into CASRAKGPYNEQFF.

The CDR3 DNA sequence: TGTGCCAGCAGTCAACGGACTAGCCGGAGCTCCTACAATGAGCAGTTCTTC. This encodes CASSQRTSRSSYNEQFF. V and J are TRBV6-6 and TRBJ2-1; 8 bases map to TRBD2. CDR3 length: 17 residues. Losses at the gene ends were 5 bases for V and 0 bases for J; bases not matched to a gene: 9. The germline CDR1 and CDR2 sequences are MNHNY and SVGAGI (reference sequence).

Only one count was recorded for this clone. The J gene is TRBJ2-3, the V gene TRBV6-2 or TRBV6-3; TRBD1 aligns across 7 bases. The V and J ends lost 6 bases and 0 bases, in that order; junction bases with no gene match: 3. Germline V lookup: CDR1 MNHEY, CDR2 SVGEGT. The CDR3 consists of 14 residues. The CDR3 DNA sequence: TGTGCCAGCAGCCGGGGACAGAGCACAGATACGCAGTATTTT. This codes for CASSRGQSTDTQYF.

This clone was counted once. V gene TRBV30 combines with J gene TRBJ1-6; D is perhaps TRBD1 (5 bases). Trimming shortened V by 3 bases and J by 6 bases, and 12 bases separated the two germline ends. The germline CDR1 and CDR2 sequences are GTSNPN and SVGIG (reference sequence). The CDR3 consists of 14 residues. In nucleotides, the CDR3 is TGTGCCTGGAGAAAGGGGAACAGTAATTCACCCCTCCACTTT. Translated, it gives CAWRKGNSNSPLHF.

The chain joins TRBV2 to TRBJ1-5, with TRBD1 matching 7 bases. The CDR3 is made up of 12 amino acids. CDR1 SNHLY and CDR2 FYNNEI come from the germline V gene. Losses at the gene ends were 5 bases for V and 12 bases for J; bases not matched to a gene: 7. As DNA, the CDR3 is TGTGCCAGCAGTATACTACAGGGGCTCCAGCATTTT. It yields the protein CASSILQGLQHF.

This rearrangement joins TRBV7-2 to TRBJ2-1, with 7 nucleotides matching TRBD2. CDR3 size: 15 residues. J gave up 1 base and V 4 bases, and 4 bases lay outside the gene matches. Germline V gene lookup returns CDR1 SGHTA and CDR2 FQGNSA. The chain's CDR3 is CASSYGGGSYNEQFF. In DNA form, the CDR3 reads TGTGCCAGCAGCTATGGGGGGGGATCCTACAATGAGCAGTTCTTC.

The rearrangement joins TRBV6-5 to TRBJ1-1; the D gene is possibly TRBD1 (6 bases). CDR3 length: 15 amino acids. Trimming took 7 bases from V and 1 from J, leaving 16 bases between them. CDR1 is MNHEY and CDR2 is SVGAGI in the germline V gene. CDR3 DNA sequence: TGTGCCAGCAACCCCCGTACAGGGTCGAACACTGAAGCTTTCTTT. As protein: CASNPRTGSNTEAFF.

This clone has just one count. This chain joins TRBV19 and TRBJ1-4; 7 nucleotides align to TRBD1. Germline loops: CDR1 LNHDA, CDR2 SQIVND (reference sequence). This CDR3 region has 14 residues. J was trimmed by 4 bases and V by 5 bases; bases with no gene match: 4. The CDR3 coding sequence is TGTGCCAGTAGTCCCGGGACAGTTAATGAAAAACTGTTTTTT. This codes for CASSPGTVNEKLFF.

The J gene is TRBJ2-5, the V gene TRBV7-2; TRBD2 is a possible D gene (5 bases). The CDR3 is made up of 14 amino acids. The germline V gene has CDR1 SGHTA and CDR2 FQGNSA. Trimming shortened V by 4 bases and J by 5 bases, and 14 bases separated the two germline ends. The CDR3 nucleotides read TGTGCCAGCAGCTCCTCGGCGGGTGTGGAGACCCAGTACTTC. The encoded protein is CASSSSAGVETQYF.

There are a few counts of this clone. V and J are TRBV5-1 and TRBJ2-1; 11 nucleotides align to TRBD2. CDR1 is SGHRS and CDR2 is YFSETQ in the germline V gene. Losses at the gene ends were 4 bases for V and 7 bases for J; bases not matched to a gene: 7. The CDR3 loop spans 15 amino acids. CDR3 protein: CASSTTSGKLNEQFF. Here the CDR3 DNA reads TGCGCCAGCAGCACGACTAGCGGGAAGTTGAATGAGCAGTTCTTC.

CDR3 DNA: TGTGCCTGGAGTGAGTCAGGAATGCTGCCCCAGCATTTT. It yields the protein CAWSESGMLPQHF. The rearrangement joins TRBV30 to TRBJ1-5, with D unresolved. CDR1 is GTSNPN, CDR2 SVGIG, per germline (reference sequence). The CDR3 runs to 13 residues. With 1 base removed from V and 9 bases from J, the gap between germline ends came to 13 bases.

The chain recombines TRBV27 with TRBJ1-2; perhaps TRBD1 as D (6 bases). V was cut by 6 bases and J by 4 bases, with 15 bases left in between. CDR1 and CDR2 (germline): MNHEY, SMNVEV (reference sequence). The CDR3 contains 14 residues. The DNA of the CDR3 is TGTGCCAGCAGAGCAACAGGGTTTGCCTATGGCTACACCTTC. Translated, it gives CASRATGFAYGYTF.

This clone was found once. The chain couples TRBV11-2 to TRBJ1-1; D unresolved. Germline CDR1 and CDR2: SGHAT and FQNNGV. V shed 5 bases and J shed 7 bases, with 11 bases lying between them. CDR3 length: 12 amino acids. CDR3 residues: CASSPESSEAFF. CDR3 coding DNA: TGTGCCAGCAGCCCGGAGTCGAGTGAAGCTTTCTTT.

The chain has TRBV9 and TRBJ2-5; 16 bases map to TRBD2. The CDR3 runs 17 residues. CDR1 and CDR2 from the germline V gene are SGDLS and YYNGEE. V gave up 4 bases and J gave up 5 bases; unmatched junction bases: 8. CDR3 in amino acids: CASSPGTSGRARETQYF. Here the CDR3 DNA reads TGTGCCAGCAGCCCCGGGACTAGCGGGAGGGCGCGGGAGACCCAGTACTTC.

The chain couples TRBV28 to TRBJ1-2; D is undetermined. V lost 7 bases and J 7 bases, leaving 25 bases between the germline ends. This CDR3 is 16 amino acids long. Germline V lookup: CDR1 MDHEN, CDR2 SYDVKM. The CDR3 region is CASTRASSPRGGGYTF. The CDR3 DNA sequence: TGTGCCAGCACCCGTGCCTCCTCCCCTCGGGGTGGTGGCTACACCTTC.